These 18 T cell receptor beta chains were all obtained from the same sample, sequenced in a study of shared clonotypes between healthy human individuals. TCRdb's copy holds only in-frame clones and misses some; the assay was immunoSEQ multiplex PCR. Among about 550,000 clones listed, roughly 95% were seen once. It was CD45RO-negative cells, positively selected for CCR7, that made up naive CD8 cells, with terminally differentiated effector memory CD45RA+ cells excluded. Sequenced material: naive CD8+ T cells sorted from blood. The receptors shown here come from a woman in her twenties or thirties in good health.

The chain carries TRBV13 and TRBJ2-5; no clear D. With 4 bases removed from V and 4 bases from J, the gap between germline ends came to 16 bases. Germline values: CDR1 PRHDT, CDR2 FYEKMQ (reference sequence). The CDR3 runs 15 residues. The CDR3 loop is CASSSAGDGSETQYF. The CDR3 bases are TGTGCCAGCAGCTCGGCCGGCGACGGCTCAGAGACCCAGTACTTC.

The chain is built from TRBV29-1 and TRBJ2-7; a possible D gene is TRBD1 (6 bases). Per the germline V gene, CDR1 is SQVTM and CDR2 is ANQGSEA. Deletions cut 5 bases from V and 7 bases from J, with 15 bases between. The CDR3 covers 12 residues. CDR3 residues: CSVFGEGGEQYF. In DNA form, the CDR3 reads TGCAGCGTTTTCGGGGAAGGGGGAGAGCAGTACTTC.

The chain has TRBV4-1 and TRBJ1-1; 7 positions match TRBD1. The germline V gene has CDR1 MGHRA and CDR2 YSYEKL. This CDR3 has 14 amino acids. With V trimmed by 1 base and J by 1 base, 0 bases remained unmatched. The CDR3 here is CASSQGDRNTEAFF. CDR3 DNA: TGCGCCAGCAGCCAAGGGGACAGGAACACTGAAGCTTTCTTT.

This chain joins TRBV11-2 and TRBJ1-1; D gene ambiguous. This CDR3 contains 12 residues. Germline V gives CDR1 SGHAT, CDR2 FQNNGV. Trimming took off 5 bases at V and 8 bases at J, with 12 bases between the two ends. CDR3 region: CASSPEVGEAFF. The DNA for the CDR3 is TGTGCCAGCAGCCCCGAGGTGGGGGAAGCTTTCTTT.

V usage is TRBV6-5 and J usage is TRBJ2-7; no clear D. CDR1 is MNHEY and CDR2 is SVGAGI in the germline V gene. Trimming took 4 bases from V and 2 from J, leaving 15 bases between them. This CDR3 has 15 residues. As DNA, the CDR3 is TGTGCCAGCAGTTCATTACCTACGTACCCCTACGAGCAGTACTTC. Its protein is CASSSLPTYPYEQYF.

The chain joins TRBV4-1 to TRBJ2-5, with D tentatively TRBD1 (5 bases). The V and J ends lost 2 bases and 8 bases respectively, with 21 bases between them. This CDR3 comprises 16 residues. The V gene's germline CDR1 is MGHRA and CDR2 YSYEKL. The CDR3: CASSQSNLNRRNTQYF. The CDR3 nucleotides are TGCGCCAGCAGCCAATCCAATTTGAACAGGAGAAATACCCAGTACTTC.

This clone was found once. V usage is TRBV13 and J usage is TRBJ2-5; tentative D call: TRBD1 (6 bases). This CDR3 region has 18 residues. Germline values: CDR1 PRHDT, CDR2 FYEKMQ (reference sequence). With 0 bases removed from V and 2 bases from J, the gap between germline ends came to 19 bases. The CDR3 DNA follows: TGTGCCAGCAGCTTAGGGGACCTTAGGGGGTCGGGGCAAGAGACCCAGTACTTC. This codes for CASSLGDLRGSGQETQYF.

J is TRBJ2-7 and V is TRBV13; 10 bases align to TRBD1. The CDR3 is 15 amino acids. V lost 5 bases to trimming and J lost 4 bases; unmatched junction nucleotides: 8. CDR1 and CDR2 (germline): PRHDT, FYEKMQ (reference sequence). The CDR3, as DNA: TGTGCCAGCAGCCCCTCCGGGACAGGGGTTTACGAGCAGTACTTC. Translated, it gives CASSPSGTGVYEQYF.

This clone was seen once. This sequence joins TRBV28 and TRBJ2-3; D is ambiguous. The CDR3 length is 16 residues. Germline V gene data show CDR1 as MDHEN and CDR2 as SYDVKM. Trimming cost V 3 bases and J 2 bases, with 15 bases left between them. CDR3 nucleotide sequence: TGTGCCAGCAGTTTTAAGGTGAAGGGCGTCACAGATACGCAGTATTTT. Its translation is CASSFKVKGVTDTQYF.

Comment on this clone: Other DNA sequences within the sample encode an identical CDR3. The chain employs TRBV7-9 and TRBJ2-7; TRBD1 matches at 8 bases. Losses at the gene ends were 5 bases for V and 2 bases for J; bases not matched to a gene: 5. Per germline, CDR1 SEHNR and CDR2 FQNEAQ (reference sequence). The CDR3 consists of 14 residues. The CDR3 nucleotides read TGTGCCAGCAGCCCAAGGACAGGGACCTACGAGCAGTACTTC. Residues: CASSPRTGTYEQYF.

This chain connects TRBV11-2 to TRBJ2-1; D is ambiguous. Trimming pared 0 bases from V and 7 bases from J, leaving 16 bases between. The CDR3 has 16 residues. Germline V gene lookup returns CDR1 SGHAT and CDR2 FQNNGV. The CDR3 nucleotides are TGTGCCAGCAGCTTAGAAGTGCTAGGTGGGAAGAATGAGCAGTTCTTC. Translating gives CASSLEVLGGKNEQFF.

This clone was observed a handful of times. V is TRBV28 and J is TRBJ1-1; no clear D. Germline lookup yields CDR1 MDHEN and CDR2 SYDVKM. The germline V and J ends were trimmed by 8 bases and 4 bases, with 14 bases remaining between them. This CDR3 contains 13 residues. CDR3 residues: CASGPDGFTEAFF. Here the CDR3 DNA reads TGTGCCAGCGGACCAGATGGGTTCACTGAAGCTTTCTTT.

This clone showed up just once. This sequence joins TRBV28 and TRBJ2-7, with D perhaps matching TRBD1 or TRBD2 (6 bases each). CDR1 is MDHEN and CDR2 is SYDVKM in the germline V gene. This CDR3 spans 14 amino acids. V lost 3 bases and J 4 bases, leaving 13 bases between the germline ends. CDR3 sequence reads: CASSFLAGQYEQYF. CDR3 coding DNA: TGTGCCAGCAGTTTTTTGGCGGGACAATACGAGCAGTACTTC.

This clone was detected once. The CDR3 DNA sequence: TGTGCCACCCGCACAGGGTTTTATGGCTACACCTTC. This translates into CATRTGFYGYTF. This sequence joins TRBV27 and TRBJ1-2; D might be TRBD1 (6 bases). The CDR3 length is 12 residues. The germline V gene encodes CDR1 MNHEY and CDR2 SMNVEV (reference sequence). V was shortened by 10 bases and J by 5 bases, with 14 bases between the two germline ends.

The CDR3 loop reads CASSYPGQGFTDTQYF. CDR3 DNA sequence: TGTGCCAGCAGTTACCCGGGACAGGGCTTCACAGATACGCAGTATTTT. The chain recombines TRBV6-6 with TRBJ2-3; 9 bases agree with TRBD1. V was clipped by 2 bases and J by 2 bases; unmatched bases: 5. The CDR3 spans 16 residues. The germline CDR1 and CDR2 sequences are MNHNY and SVGAGI (reference sequence).

The chain employs TRBV5-4 and TRBJ2-1, with a possible D match to TRBD1 (5 bases). This CDR3 has 13 residues. V lost 1 base, J lost 10 bases, and 12 bases lay in between. CDR1 is SGHNT, CDR2 YYREEE, per germline (reference sequence). In nucleotides, the CDR3 is TGTGCCAGCAGCTTGACAGGACCGAGGGAGCAGTTCTTC. Translating gives CASSLTGPREQFF.

This chain links TRBV29-1 with TRBJ2-1, with D hard to call. This CDR3 comprises 15 residues. Trimming took 0 bases from V and 6 from J, leaving 15 bases between them. Germline V gives CDR1 SQVTM, CDR2 ANQGSEA. CDR3 in amino acids: CSVEDLSFSLNEQFF. CDR3 DNA sequence: TGCAGCGTTGAAGATCTTTCCTTTTCTCTCAATGAGCAGTTCTTC.

The chain uses TRBV28 and TRBJ2-7; D is possibly TRBD2 (6 bases). Germline V CDR1 and CDR2: MDHEN, SYDVKM. V gave up 5 bases and J gave up 1 base, with 15 bases separating them. The CDR3 is made up of 15 amino acids. The CDR3 sequence is CASSPGRGASYEQYF. DNA for the CDR3: TGTGCCAGCAGTCCCGGGAGAGGGGCATCCTACGAGCAGTACTTC.